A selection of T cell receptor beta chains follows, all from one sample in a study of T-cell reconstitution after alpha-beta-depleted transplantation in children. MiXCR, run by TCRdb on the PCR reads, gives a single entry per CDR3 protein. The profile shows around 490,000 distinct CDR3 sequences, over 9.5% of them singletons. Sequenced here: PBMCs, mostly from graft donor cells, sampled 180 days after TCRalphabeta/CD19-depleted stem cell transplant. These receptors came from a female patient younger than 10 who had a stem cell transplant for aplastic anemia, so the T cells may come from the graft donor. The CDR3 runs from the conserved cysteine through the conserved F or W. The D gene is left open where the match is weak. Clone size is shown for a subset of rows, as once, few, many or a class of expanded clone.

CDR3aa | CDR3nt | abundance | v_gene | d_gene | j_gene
CASSLETDRGLAKNIQYF | TGTGCCAGCAGCTTGGAGACCGACAGGGGTTTAGCCAAAAACATTCAGTACTTC | - | TRBV5-5 | TRBD1 | TRBJ2-4
CATTQGNFREQYF | TGTGCCACCACACAGGGTAACTTTCGCGAGCAGTACTTC | - | TRBV15 | - | TRBJ2-7
CSARAGTGPNTEAFF | TGCAGTGCTAGAGCCGGGACAGGGCCGAACACTGAAGCTTTCTTT | few | TRBV20-1 | TRBD1 | TRBJ1-1
CSARAGGTITDTQYF | TGCAGTGCTAGAGCAGGGGGGACTATCACAGATACGCAGTATTTT | - | TRBV20-1 | - | TRBJ2-3
CASSFLGGGYNEQFF | TGTGCCAGCAGTTTTCTCGGGGGAGGATACAATGAGCAGTTCTTC | - | TRBV12-3/TRBV12-4 | - | TRBJ2-1
CAIRIGRVAGGRRDTQYF | TGTGCCATCAGGATAGGCCGTGTCGCGGGAGGCCGACGAGATACGCAGTATTTT | few | TRBV10-3 | TRBD2 | TRBJ2-3
CASSLALWEYEQFF | TGTGCCAGCAGCTTAGCCCTTTGGGAGTATGAGCAGTTCTTC | few | TRBV7-9 | - | TRBJ2-1
CASLTPRKSYEQYF | TGTGCCAGCTTGACACCGCGAAAGTCCTACGAGCAGTACTTC | many | TRBV6-2/TRBV6-3 | - | TRBJ2-7
CASSPRAGQGLETQYF | TGTGCCAGCAGCCCGAGAGCGGGACAGGGGTTGGAGACCCAGTACTTC | few | TRBV7-9 | TRBD1 | TRBJ2-5
CASSKSLLTSGNNEQFF | TGTGCCAGCAGCAAATCCCTCCTGACTAGCGGGAACAATGAGCAGTTCTTC | few | TRBV21-1 | - | TRBJ2-1
CASSPLLGTDTQYF | TGTGCCAGCAGCCCCCTACTTGGCACAGATACGCAGTATTTT | - | TRBV7-3 | - | TRBJ2-3
CASSLRRDVGTDTQYF | TGTGCCAGCAGCTTACGGCGGGACGTCGGCACAGATACGCAGTATTTT | - | TRBV11-2 | - | TRBJ2-3
CASSQERARATGELFF | TGCGCCAGCAGCCAAGAGCGCGCCAGGGCGACCGGGGAGCTGTTTTTT | many | TRBV4-3 | - | TRBJ2-2
CASSPGRNGVNEKLFF | TGTGCCAGCAGTCCCGGGAGGAATGGGGTTAATGAAAAACTGTTTTTT | - | TRBV6-1 | - | TRBJ1-4
CASSLVIAAGANVLTF | TGTGCCAGCAGCTTAGTAATAGCAGCTGGGGCCAACGTCCTGACTTTC | many | TRBV11-2 | - | TRBJ2-6
CASSQVHSNQPQHF | TGTGCCAGCAGCCAGGTTCATAGCAATCAGCCCCAGCATTTT | many | TRBV3-1 | - | TRBJ1-5
CASSKTGTHAPPLDYGYTF | TGTGCCAGCAGTAAAACCGGGACTCACGCCCCACCGTTAGACTATGGCTACACCTTC | - | TRBV27 | - | TRBJ1-2
CASSFFGGSSYEQYF | TGTGCCAGCAGTTTTTTTGGCGGGAGTTCCTACGAGCAGTACTTC | few | TRBV12-3/TRBV12-4 | TRBD2 | TRBJ2-7
CSARELGTAILTGQFF | TGCAGTGCTAGAGAGTTAGGGACAGCCATCCTTACAGGGCAGTTCTTC | few | TRBV20-1 | TRBD1 | TRBJ2-1
CASSRTSGRGEQFF | TGTGCCAGCAGCCGGACTAGCGGGAGGGGTGAGCAGTTCTTC | many | TRBV6-1 | TRBD2 | TRBJ2-1
CASSLAPTGEAYNEQFF | TGCGCCAGCAGCTTGGCCCCGACAGGGGAGGCCTACAATGAGCAGTTCTTC | many | TRBV5-1 | TRBD1 | TRBJ2-1
CASSQGSGGRGAKNIQYF | TGTGCCAGCAGCCAGGGGAGCGGGGGGAGGGGGGCCAAAAACATTCAGTACTTC | - | TRBV3-1 | TRBD2 | TRBJ2-4
CASSYGTSGRAVHEQYF | TGTGCCAGCAGCTACGGGACTAGCGGGAGGGCGGTCCACGAGCAGTACTTC | - | TRBV13 | TRBD2 | TRBJ2-7
CASRYRDRLLDTQYF | TGTGCCAGCAGATACCGGGACAGGCTTCTCGATACGCAGTATTTT | few | TRBV6-5 | TRBD1 | TRBJ2-3
CASSDHKAGVSYNEQFF | TGTGCCAGCAGCGATCATAAAGCGGGAGTCTCCTACAATGAGCAGTTCTTC | few | TRBV2 | TRBD2 | TRBJ2-1
CASSSSGSISGELFF | TGTGCCAGCAGCTCCAGCGGGAGTATCTCCGGGGAGCTGTTTTTT | - | TRBV11-2 | TRBD2 | TRBJ2-2
CASSNRQTYNSPLHF | TGTGCCAGCAGCAACAGGCAGACCTATAATTCACCCCTCCACTTT | few | TRBV21-1 | - | TRBJ1-6
CATSDWRDQETQYF | TGTGCCACCAGTGATTGGAGAGATCAAGAGACCCAGTACTTC | - | TRBV24-1 | - | TRBJ2-5
CASSFSQGKNTEAFF | TGTGCCAGCAGTTTCTCCCAGGGCAAGAACACTGAAGCTTTCTTT | - | TRBV28 | - | TRBJ1-1
CASRKNGGRAVETQYF | TGTGCCAGCAGAAAAAACGGCGGGAGGGCCGTGGAGACCCAGTACTTC | few | TRBV11-2 | TRBD2 | TRBJ2-5
CASSFVGGRNTEAFF | TGTGCCAGCAGTTTTGTTGGGGGAAGGAACACTGAAGCTTTCTTT | few | TRBV12-3/TRBV12-4 | - | TRBJ1-1
CASSPPSYEQYF | TGTGCCAGCAGTCCCCCTTCCTACGAGCAGTACTTC | many | TRBV7-2 | - | TRBJ2-7
CATSSRQGVGTEAFF | TGTGCCACCAGCAGCAGACAGGGAGTGGGCACTGAAGCTTTCTTT | many | TRBV15 | TRBD1 | TRBJ1-1
CASSYSGRADLNNEQFF | TGTGCCAGCAGCTATAGCGGGAGGGCCGATTTGAACAATGAGCAGTTCTTC | - | TRBV7-2 | TRBD2 | TRBJ2-1
CSADRVSGNTIYF | TGCAGCGCGGACCGGGTATCGGGAAACACCATATATTTT | - | TRBV29-1 | - | TRBJ1-3
CASSRQWGGPQHF | TGTGCCAGTAGTAGACAGTGGGGAGGGCCCCAGCATTTT | few | TRBV19 | - | TRBJ1-5
CASSQIWDHQPQHF | TGCGCCAGCAGCCAAATCTGGGACCATCAGCCCCAGCATTTT | - | TRBV4-1 | - | TRBJ1-5
CSARDGAYKNIQYF | TGCAGTGCTAGAGACGGAGCCTACAAAAACATTCAGTACTTC | few | TRBV20-1 | - | TRBJ2-4
CASSFSSASYNEQFF | TGTGCCAGCAGCTTTAGCAGCGCTTCCTACAATGAGCAGTTCTTC | many | TRBV7-6 | - | TRBJ2-1
CASSATGLRISNEQFF | TGTGCCAGTAGTGCAACGGGACTCAGGATCAGCAATGAGCAGTTCTTC | - | TRBV19 | - | TRBJ2-1
CASRAQEGYQPQHF | TGTGCCAGTAGGGCGCAGGAGGGGTATCAGCCCCAGCATTTT | - | TRBV19 | - | TRBJ1-5
CASSLGQVYGYTF | TGTGCCAGCAGCTTGGGGCAGGTCTATGGCTACACCTTC | many | TRBV13 | - | TRBJ1-2
CASSLVRDYNEQFF | TGTGCCAGCAGCTTAGTTCGGGACTACAATGAGCAGTTCTTC | - | TRBV7-9 | - | TRBJ2-1
CASSRYRASGNTIYF | TGCGCCAGCAGCCGTTACAGGGCCTCTGGAAACACCATATATTTT | few | TRBV5-1 | - | TRBJ1-3
CAWKGGEAASNQPQHF | TGTGCCTGGAAGGGGGGGGAGGCGGCTAGCAATCAGCCCCAGCATTTT | few | TRBV30 | - | TRBJ1-5
CSAGGGYTDTQYF | TGCAGTGCCGGGGGGGGTTACACAGATACGCAGTATTTT | few | TRBV20-1 | TRBD2 | TRBJ2-3
CASSLPGPQQYF | TGTGCCAGCAGCTTACCCGGACCCCAGCAGTACTTC | few | TRBV11-2 | - | TRBJ2-7
CAIQGPGNNSPLHF | TGTGCCATCCAGGGCCCAGGCAATAATTCACCCCTCCACTTT | - | TRBV28 | - | TRBJ1-6
CASRPSGTGGELFF | TGTGCCAGCAGACCCAGCGGGACTGGCGGGGAGCTGTTTTTT | few | TRBV12-3/TRBV12-4 | TRBD2 | TRBJ2-2
CASSLGVAGGAPETQYF | TGTGCCAGCAGCTTAGGGGTCGCAGGGGGCGCCCCGGAGACCCAGTACTTC | few | TRBV11-3 | TRBD1 | TRBJ2-5
CSVTKPARAPNYGYTF | TGCAGCGTTACAAAACCAGCGAGGGCCCCTAACTATGGCTACACCTTC | - | TRBV29-1 | - | TRBJ1-2
CASSPLPGGTDTQYF | TGTGCCAGCAGTCCGCTACCAGGGGGCACAGATACGCAGTATTTT | - | TRBV28 | - | TRBJ2-3